This passage covers 28 T cell receptor beta chains from one sample sequenced in a study of shared clonotypes between healthy human individuals. Using immunoSEQ multiplex PCR, the repertoire was profiled, and TCRdb retains in-frame clones only, with some absent. This table has roughly 2,300,000 clones, under 95% appearing once. What was sequenced was naive CD4+ T cells from PBMCs. Subset indicated: CD45RA+ positively selected. Receptors were obtained from a man aged 18 to 35 in good health. Some clones in this sample may be carry-over from other donors' samples.

Comment on this clone: This sample also contains other DNA sequences that code for the same CDR3. The V call is TRBV9, the J call TRBJ2-7; 13 bases agree with TRBD2. Per the germline V gene, CDR1 is SGDLS and CDR2 is YYNGEE. The CDR3 covers 16 residues. V was clipped by 4 bases and J by 3 bases; unmatched bases: 7. CDR3: CASSPRTSGSLYEQYF. CDR3 nucleotides: TGTGCCAGCAGCCCCAGGACTAGCGGGAGTCTCTACGAGCAGTACTTC.

The J gene is TRBJ2-5, the V gene TRBV28; 9 bases match TRBD2. V lost 5 bases to trimming and J lost 1 base; unmatched junction nucleotides: 2. CDR1 and CDR2 from the germline V gene are MDHEN and SYDVKM. The length of the CDR3 is 14 residues. Here the CDR3 DNA reads TGTGCCAGCAGTCGGGGACTAGCCCAAGAGACCCAGTACTTC. Translating gives CASSRGLAQETQYF.

The chain carries TRBV2 and TRBJ1-1, with a weak D call TRBD1 (5 bases). Germline V gene data show CDR1 as SNHLY and CDR2 as FYNNEI. This CDR3 has 14 residues. The V and J ends lost 1 base and 6 bases respectively, with 12 bases between them. The CDR3 loop is CASSEGRGVAEAFF. The DNA of the CDR3 is TGTGCCAGCAGTGAAGGAAGGGGAGTAGCTGAAGCTTTCTTT.

V usage is TRBV5-8 and J usage is TRBJ2-7; 7 nucleotides match TRBD2. This CDR3 has 16 amino acids. V shed 0 bases, J shed 1 base, and the junction held 7 bases outside the gene matches. Germline CDR1 is SGHTS and CDR2 is YDEGEE. The CDR3 nucleotides read TGTGCCAGCAGCTTGGTCGGGGGGAGTAGTTCCTACGAGCAGTACTTC. This encodes CASSLVGGSSSYEQYF. Full variable domain (missing parts from reference TRBV5-8 and TRBJ2-7): EAGVTQSPTHLIKTRGQQATLRCSPISGHTSVYWYQQALGLGLQFLLWYDEGEERNRGNFPPRFSGRQFPNYSSELNVNALELEDSALYLCASSLVGGSSSYEQYFGPGTRLTVT.

The chain combines TRBV7-3 with TRBJ2-3; D unresolved. Germline V CDR1 and CDR2: SGHTA, FQGTGA. V lost 8 bases to trimming and J lost 5 bases, with 8 bases between them. The CDR3 is made up of 11 amino acids. The CDR3 DNA follows: TGTGCCAGCGGTTGGGGAGATACGCAGTATTTT. Translated: CASGWGDTQYF.

This clone appeared once. The rearrangement links TRBV5-1 to TRBJ2-7, with 8 bases identical to TRBD1. V lost 4 bases and J lost 5; bases outside the gene matches: 5. The CDR3 loop spans 13 amino acids. Per the germline V gene, CDR1 is SGHRS and CDR2 is YFSETQ. Written as DNA, the CDR3 is TGCGCCAGCAGCGGACAGGGATACGACGAGCAGTACTTC. It encodes CASSGQGYDEQYF. The variable domain in full, with the rest retrieved from reference TRBV5-1 and TRBJ2-7, is KAGVTQTPRYLIKTRGQQVTLSCSPISGHRSVSWYQQTPGQGLQFLFEYFSETQRNKGNFPGRFSGRQFSNSRSEMNVSTLELGDSALYLCASSGQGYDEQYFGPGTRLTVT.

V is TRBV7-2 and J is TRBJ2-1; TRBD2 matches at 10 bases. V shed 5 bases, J shed 2 bases, and the junction held 6 bases outside the gene matches. From germline, CDR1 is SGHTA and CDR2 FQGNSA. The CDR3 runs to 16 residues. The CDR3 DNA reads TGTGCCAGCAGCCCAGGACTAGCGGTGACCTACAATGAGCAGTTCTTC. This encodes CASSPGLAVTYNEQFF. Complete variable domain (other parts from reference TRBV7-2 and TRBJ2-1): GAGVSQSPSNKVTEKGKDVELRCDPISGHTALYWYRQSLGQGLEFLIYFQGNSAPDKSGLPSDRFSAERTGGSVSTLTIQRTQQEDSAVYLCASSPGLAVTYNEQFFGPGTRLTVL.

The rearrangement uses TRBV28 and TRBJ1-2; D unresolved. CDR3 length: 17 residues. Trimming removed 5 bases at V and 2 bases at J, with 21 bases between. CDR1 MDHEN and CDR2 SYDVKM come from the germline V gene. The DNA for the CDR3 is TGTGCCAGCAGTCTCGCGGAGTTCTCGGGTTCCAACTATGGCTACACCTTC. This codes for CASSLAEFSGSNYGYTF.

This chain joins TRBV10-1 and TRBJ1-1; D is uncertain. From germline, CDR1 is WNHNN and CDR2 SYGVQD (reference sequence). The CDR3 length is 14 residues. V gave up 0 bases and J gave up 7 bases, with 12 bases separating them. The CDR3 loop reads CASSESRDHDEAFF. CDR3 DNA sequence: TGCGCCAGCAGTGAGTCGAGAGACCACGATGAAGCTTTCTTT.

Comments on this clone: Other nucleotide sequences in the sample specify the same CDR3. The chain uses TRBV28 and TRBJ2-6; 11 positions match TRBD1. This CDR3 has 17 residues. The V and J ends lost 5 bases and 0 bases, in that order; junction bases with no gene match: 3. Germline assignment: CDR1 MDHEN and CDR2 SYDVKM. CDR3 coding DNA: TGTGCCAGCAGTAGTGGGACAGGGGGCTCTGGGGCCAACGTCCTGACTTTC. Translating it yields CASSSGTGGSGANVLTF.

This sequence joins TRBV5-8 and TRBJ1-5; D gene ambiguous. The V end lost 0 bases, the J end lost 9 bases, and 7 bases lay between the germline ends. This CDR3 is built from 12 residues. The germline V gene encodes CDR1 SGHTS and CDR2 YDEGEE. CDR3 in amino acids: CASSLDAGPQHF. CDR3 nucleotides: TGTGCCAGCAGCTTGGACGCTGGGCCCCAGCATTTT.

On this clone itself: Other nucleotide sequences from this sample produce the same CDR3. The V and J genes are TRBV30 and TRBJ2-5; unclear D gene. CDR1 and CDR2 (germline): GTSNPN, SVGIG (reference sequence). Trimming cost V 0 bases and J 4 bases, with 9 bases left between them. The CDR3 totals 13 residues. CDR3 sequence reads: CAWSVRLGETQYF. Here the CDR3 DNA reads TGTGCCTGGAGTGTAAGGCTAGGAGAGACCCAGTACTTC. Full variable domain (outside the CDR3, taken from reference TRBV30 and TRBJ2-5): SQTIHQWPATLVQPVGSPLSLECTVEGTSNPNLYWYRQAAGRGLQLLFYSVGIGQISSEVPQNLSASRPQDRQFILSSKKLLLSDSGFYLCAWSVRLGETQYFGPGTRLLVL.

The chain couples TRBV6-5 to TRBJ1-2, with 11 bases lining up with TRBD1. Germline V gene lookup returns CDR1 MNHEY and CDR2 SVGAGI. The CDR3 spans 15 residues. With V trimmed by 6 bases and J by 4 bases, 7 bases remained unmatched. CDR3 coding DNA: TGTGCCAGCAGAAGGACCGGGACAGGGGGCTATGGCTACACCTTC. Protein sequence: CASRRTGTGGYGYTF.

J is TRBJ1-5 and V is TRBV7-9, with D possibly being TRBD1 (5 bases). The CDR3 extends over 15 amino acids. The ends were cut back, 5 bases at V and 0 bases at J, with 11 bases in the middle. CDR1 and CDR2 from the germline V gene are SEHNR and FQNEAQ (reference sequence). The DNA of the CDR3 is TGTGCCAGCAGCCAAAGGACAATTAGCAATCAGCCCCAGCATTTT. Translating it yields CASSQRTISNQPQHF.

The genes are TRBV4-2 and TRBJ2-3; D is possibly TRBD2 (5 bases). Germline V lookup: CDR1 LGHNA, CDR2 YNFKEQ. Trimming left V 0 bases short and J 2 bases short, with 18 bases between. The CDR3 runs to 18 residues. CDR3 coding DNA: TGTGCCAGCAGCCAAGACGGGGATCCGGCGGGCCTCACAGATACGCAGTATTTT. Residues: CASSQDGDPAGLTDTQYF.

The V and J genes are TRBV6-1 and TRBJ1-2; a possible D gene is TRBD1 (6 bases). V was trimmed by 6 bases and J by 8 bases, leaving 13 bases between them. CDR1 and CDR2 (germline): MNHNS, SASEGT. CDR3 length: 12 residues. CDR3: CASSPGEGGYTF. The DNA for the CDR3 is TGTGCCAGCAGCCCAGGGGAGGGAGGCTACACCTTC.

CDR3 in amino acids: CASSLALQGYTGELFF. CDR3 sequence (DNA): TGCGCCAGCAGCTTGGCCCTTCAGGGCTACACCGGGGAGCTGTTTTTT. The V call is TRBV5-1, the J call TRBJ2-2; D is perhaps TRBD1 (5 bases). V lost 0 bases, J lost 3 bases, and 12 bases lay in between. The V gene's germline CDR1 is SGHRS and CDR2 YFSETQ. This CDR3 comprises 16 residues.

The chain uses TRBV5-1 and TRBJ1-4, with D possibly TRBD1 on 6 matching bases. CDR3 size: 16 residues. Germline V CDR1 and CDR2: SGHRS, YFSETQ. With 0 bases removed from V and 4 bases from J, the gap between germline ends came to 13 bases. CDR3 coding DNA: TGCGCCAGCAGCTTGGAGGCGACAGGTTTTAATGAAAAACTGTTTTTT. It encodes CASSLEATGFNEKLFF.

This sequence joins TRBV5-4 and TRBJ1-1; the D gene is possibly TRBD1 (6 bases). The CDR3 extends over 16 amino acids. V was trimmed by 0 bases and J by 7 bases, leaving 19 bases between them. Germline lookup yields CDR1 SGHNT and CDR2 YYREEE (reference sequence). DNA for the CDR3: TGTGCCAGCAGCTTGGCCAAGGGACAAACGTCTAATGAAGCTTTCTTT. The encoded protein is CASSLAKGQTSNEAFF.

The V call is TRBV5-4, the J call TRBJ2-1, with no clear D. CDR1 is SGHNT, CDR2 YYREEE, per germline (reference sequence). V was cut by 0 bases and J by 0 bases, with 7 bases left in between. The CDR3 loop spans 15 amino acids. The DNA for the CDR3 is TGTGCCAGCAGCTTGGCCCTGAGCTCCTACAATGAGCAGTTCTTC. Translated: CASSLALSSYNEQFF.

This chain joins TRBV28 and TRBJ2-2; 14 bases align to TRBD2. The CDR3 spans 15 residues. V lost 7 bases, J lost 6 bases, and 4 bases stayed unmatched. Germline lookup yields CDR1 MDHEN and CDR2 SYDVKM. CDR3 protein: CASMAGLAGAGELFF. In DNA, the CDR3 is TGTGCCAGCATGGCGGGACTAGCGGGAGCCGGGGAGCTGTTTTTT.

This chain links TRBV7-9 with TRBJ1-1, with D uncertain. The V end was cut by 5 bases, the J end by 5 bases, with 18 bases between. There are 15 residues in the CDR3. Looked up from germline, CDR1 is SEHNR and CDR2 is FQNEAQ (reference sequence). This CDR3 reads CASSPINSPGTEAFF. The CDR3 nucleotides read TGTGCCAGCAGCCCGATTAACAGTCCTGGGACTGAAGCTTTCTTT.

The chain uses TRBV5-4 and TRBJ1-1; D might be TRBD1 (5 bases). There are 13 residues in the CDR3. Between the trimmed V and J ends, which lost 4 bases and 2 bases, there was a span of 9 bases. Per the germline V gene, CDR1 is SGHNT and CDR2 is YYREEE (reference sequence). CDR3 nucleotides: TGTGCCAGCAGCAGGCAGGGAAACACTGAAGCTTTCTTT. Protein product: CASSRQGNTEAFF.

Here the CDR3 DNA reads TGTGCCAGCAGGGGTTCAGGACAGGATTACGAGCAGTACTTC. It encodes CASRGSGQDYEQYF. The V and J genes are TRBV5-4 and TRBJ2-7; 7 bases match TRBD1. The V segment lost 5 bases and the J segment 4 bases; nucleotides outside the gene matches: 9. Germline V lookup: CDR1 SGHNT, CDR2 YYREEE (reference sequence). This CDR3 spans 14 amino acids.

V and J are TRBV28 and TRBJ2-3, with D hard to call. V shed 2 bases and J shed 2 bases, with 11 bases lying between them. Germline CDR1 reads MDHEN; CDR2 reads SYDVKM. This CDR3 is 15 amino acids long. This CDR3 is CASSLVGSNTDTQYF. In nucleotides, the CDR3 is TGTGCCAGCAGTTTAGTGGGGTCTAACACAGATACGCAGTATTTT.

This clone was counted ten times or more. The chain employs TRBV7-9 and TRBJ2-6, with TRBD1 identical over 10 bases. Germline V gene data show CDR1 as SEHNR and CDR2 as FQNEAQ (reference sequence). V gave up 5 bases and J gave up 2 bases; unmatched junction bases: 12. This CDR3 is 19 amino acids long. CDR3 sequence (DNA): TGTGCCAGCAGCCCCCTGACAGGGGGCTATAGGGCTGGGGCCAACGTCCTGACTTTC. It yields the protein CASSPLTGGYRAGANVLTF.

Worth noting for this clone: Other DNA sequences in the same sample also yield this CDR3. The chain couples TRBV29-1 to TRBJ2-3; TRBD2 matches 11 bases. Germline assignment: CDR1 SQVTM and CDR2 ANQGSEA. With V trimmed by 4 bases and J by 0 bases, 0 bases remained unmatched. This CDR3 comprises 14 residues. In DNA, the CDR3 is TGCAGCGTTGGGACTAGCGGGAGCACAGATACGCAGTATTTT. It yields the protein CSVGTSGSTDTQYF.

This clone has just one count. This rearrangement joins TRBV6-5 to TRBJ2-2, with no clear D. The CDR3 contains 12 residues. Germline V gives CDR1 MNHEY, CDR2 SVGAGI. V lost 7 bases to trimming and J lost 3 bases, with 6 bases between them. CDR3 DNA sequence: TGTGCCAGCAAGGAGTACACCGGGGAGCTGTTTTTT. Encoded protein: CASKEYTGELFF.